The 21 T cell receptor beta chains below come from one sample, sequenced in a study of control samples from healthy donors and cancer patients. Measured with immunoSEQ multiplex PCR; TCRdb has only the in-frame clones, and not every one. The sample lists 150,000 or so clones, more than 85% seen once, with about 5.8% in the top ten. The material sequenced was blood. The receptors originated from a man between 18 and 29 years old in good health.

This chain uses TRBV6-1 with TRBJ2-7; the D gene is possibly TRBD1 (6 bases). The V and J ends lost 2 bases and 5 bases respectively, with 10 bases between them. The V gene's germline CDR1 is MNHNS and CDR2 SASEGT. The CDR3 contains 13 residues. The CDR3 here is CASSEQGKHEQYF. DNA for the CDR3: TGTGCCAGCAGTGAACAGGGGAAGCACGAGCAGTACTTC.

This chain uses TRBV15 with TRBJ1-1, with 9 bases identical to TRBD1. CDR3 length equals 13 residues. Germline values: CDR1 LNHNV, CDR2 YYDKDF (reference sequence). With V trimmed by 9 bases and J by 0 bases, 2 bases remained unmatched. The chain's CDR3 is CATGTGMNTEAFF. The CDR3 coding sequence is TGTGCCACTGGGACAGGGATGAACACTGAAGCTTTCTTT.

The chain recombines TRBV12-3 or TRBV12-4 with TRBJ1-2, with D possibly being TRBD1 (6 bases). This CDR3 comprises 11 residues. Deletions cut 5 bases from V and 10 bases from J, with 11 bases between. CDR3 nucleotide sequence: TGTGCCAGCAGTACAGGGTTTGACTACACCTTC. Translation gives CASSTGFDYTF.

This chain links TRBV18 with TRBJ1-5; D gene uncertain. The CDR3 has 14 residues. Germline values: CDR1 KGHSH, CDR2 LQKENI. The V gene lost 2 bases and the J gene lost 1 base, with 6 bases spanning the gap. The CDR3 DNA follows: TGTGCCAGCTCACCAGGGTTCAGCAATCAGCCCCAGCATTTT. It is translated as CASSPGFSNQPQHF.

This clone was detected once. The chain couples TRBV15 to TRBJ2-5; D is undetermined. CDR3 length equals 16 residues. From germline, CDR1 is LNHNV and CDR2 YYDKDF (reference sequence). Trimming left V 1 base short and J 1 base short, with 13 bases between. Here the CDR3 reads CATSRGRWASQETQYF. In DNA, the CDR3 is TGTGCCACCAGCAGAGGACGGTGGGCGTCCCAAGAGACCCAGTACTTC.

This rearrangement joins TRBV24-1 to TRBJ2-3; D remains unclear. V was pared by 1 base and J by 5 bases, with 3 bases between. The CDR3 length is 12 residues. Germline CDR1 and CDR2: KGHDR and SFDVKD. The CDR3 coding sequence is TGTGCCACCAGTGATTTTGAAGATACGCAGTATTTT. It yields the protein CATSDFEDTQYF.

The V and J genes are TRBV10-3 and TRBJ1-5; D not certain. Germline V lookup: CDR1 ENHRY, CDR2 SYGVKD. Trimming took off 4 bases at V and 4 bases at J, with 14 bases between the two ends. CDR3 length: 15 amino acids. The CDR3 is CAISAGREFNQPQHF. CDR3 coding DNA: TGTGCCATCAGTGCAGGACGGGAATTTAATCAGCCCCAGCATTTT.

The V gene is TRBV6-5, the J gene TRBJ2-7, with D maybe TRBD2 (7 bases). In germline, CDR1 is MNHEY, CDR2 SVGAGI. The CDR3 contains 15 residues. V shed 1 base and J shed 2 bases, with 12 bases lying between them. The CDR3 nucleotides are TGTGCCAGCAGTTACTTCGGGGGGCGGACCTACGAGCAGTACTTC. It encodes CASSYFGGRTYEQYF.

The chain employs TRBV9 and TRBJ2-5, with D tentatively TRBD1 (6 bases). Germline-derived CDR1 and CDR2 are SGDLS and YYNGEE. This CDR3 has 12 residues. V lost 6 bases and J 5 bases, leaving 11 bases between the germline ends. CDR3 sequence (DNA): TGTGCCAGCAACAGGGCGGGCGAGACCCAGTACTTC. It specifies CASNRAGETQYF.

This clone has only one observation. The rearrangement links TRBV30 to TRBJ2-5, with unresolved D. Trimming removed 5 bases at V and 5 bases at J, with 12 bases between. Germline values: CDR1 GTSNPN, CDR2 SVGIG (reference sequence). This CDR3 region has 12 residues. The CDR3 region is CAWGPSPETQYF. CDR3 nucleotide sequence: TGTGCCTGGGGTCCCTCGCCGGAGACCCAGTACTTC.

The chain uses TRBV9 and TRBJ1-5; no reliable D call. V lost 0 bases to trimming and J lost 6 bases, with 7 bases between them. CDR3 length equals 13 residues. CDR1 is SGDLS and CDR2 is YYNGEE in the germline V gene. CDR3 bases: TGTGCCAGCAGCGTAGATCCGGCTCAGCCCCAGCATTTT. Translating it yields CASSVDPAQPQHF.

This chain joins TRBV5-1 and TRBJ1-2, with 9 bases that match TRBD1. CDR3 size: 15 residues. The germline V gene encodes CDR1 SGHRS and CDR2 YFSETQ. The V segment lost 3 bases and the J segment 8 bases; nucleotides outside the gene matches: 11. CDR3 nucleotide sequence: TGCGCCAGCAGCTCGAGCACCGGGACAGGGTACGGCTACACCTTC. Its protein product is CASSSSTGTGYGYTF.

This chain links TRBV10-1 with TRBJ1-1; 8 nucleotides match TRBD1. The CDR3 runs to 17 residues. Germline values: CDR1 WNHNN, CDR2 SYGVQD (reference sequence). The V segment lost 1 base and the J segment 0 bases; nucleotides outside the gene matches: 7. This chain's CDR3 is CASSEFGQGPMNTEAFF. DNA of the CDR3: TGCGCCAGCAGTGAGTTCGGACAGGGCCCAATGAACACTGAAGCTTTCTTT.

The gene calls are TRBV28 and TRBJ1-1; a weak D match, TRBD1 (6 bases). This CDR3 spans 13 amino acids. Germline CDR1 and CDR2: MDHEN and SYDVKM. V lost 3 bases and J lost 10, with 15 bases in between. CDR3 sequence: CASSLNRGGIAFF. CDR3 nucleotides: TGTGCCAGCAGTTTGAATAGGGGGGGGATAGCTTTCTTT.

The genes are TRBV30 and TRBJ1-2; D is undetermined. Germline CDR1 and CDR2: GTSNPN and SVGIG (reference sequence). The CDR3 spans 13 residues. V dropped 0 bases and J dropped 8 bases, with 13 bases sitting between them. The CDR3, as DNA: TGTGCCTGGAGTGTGAGAGAGCGTGGCGGCTACACCTTC. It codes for CAWSVRERGGYTF.

The CDR3 is CASSIPGQLNQPQHF. CDR3 sequence (DNA): TGTGCCAGTAGTATACCCGGACAGCTAAATCAGCCCCAGCATTTT. This sequence joins TRBV19 and TRBJ1-5, with D possibly being TRBD1 (6 bases). CDR1 is LNHDA and CDR2 is SQIVND in the germline V gene (reference sequence). The V and J ends lost 2 bases and 4 bases respectively, with 12 bases between them. The CDR3 loop spans 15 amino acids.

CDR3 residues: CASSSRQGSYNEQFF. The CDR3 DNA sequence: TGTGCCAGCAGCTCCCGGCAGGGGTCCTACAATGAGCAGTTCTTC. V usage is TRBV7-3 and J usage is TRBJ2-1, with TRBD1 as a possible D gene (6 bases). V was trimmed by 4 bases and J by 1 base, leaving 11 bases between them. CDR3 length: 15 residues. Looked up from germline, CDR1 is SGHTA and CDR2 is FQGTGA.

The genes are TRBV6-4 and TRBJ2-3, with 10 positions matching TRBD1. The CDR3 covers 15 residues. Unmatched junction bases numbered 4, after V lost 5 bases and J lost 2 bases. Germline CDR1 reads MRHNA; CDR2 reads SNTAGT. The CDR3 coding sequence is TGTGCCAGCAGTTCGGGACAGGGGAACACAGATACGCAGTATTTT. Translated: CASSSGQGNTDTQYF.

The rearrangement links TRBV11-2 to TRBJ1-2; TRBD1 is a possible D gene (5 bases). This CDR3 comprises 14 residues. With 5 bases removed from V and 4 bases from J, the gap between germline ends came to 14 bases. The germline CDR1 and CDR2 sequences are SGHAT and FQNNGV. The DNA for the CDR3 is TGTGCCAGCAGCCTCCGGGACGGACTCTATGGCTACACCTTC. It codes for CASSLRDGLYGYTF.

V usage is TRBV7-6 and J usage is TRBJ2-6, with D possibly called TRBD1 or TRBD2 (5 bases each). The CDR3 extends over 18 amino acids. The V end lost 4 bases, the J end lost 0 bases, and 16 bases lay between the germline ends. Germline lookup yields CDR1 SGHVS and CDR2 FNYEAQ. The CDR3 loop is CASSSSSGGHSGANVLTF. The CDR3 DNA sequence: TGTGCCAGCAGCTCATCAAGCGGCGGACACTCTGGGGCCAACGTCCTGACTTTC.

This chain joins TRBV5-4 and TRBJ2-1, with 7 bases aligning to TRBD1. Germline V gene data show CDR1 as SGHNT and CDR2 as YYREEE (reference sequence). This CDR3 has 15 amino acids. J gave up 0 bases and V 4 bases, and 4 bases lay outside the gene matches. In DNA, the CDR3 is TGTGCCAGCAGCCTCGACAGGGTCTCCTACAATGAGCAGTTCTTC. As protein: CASSLDRVSYNEQFF.